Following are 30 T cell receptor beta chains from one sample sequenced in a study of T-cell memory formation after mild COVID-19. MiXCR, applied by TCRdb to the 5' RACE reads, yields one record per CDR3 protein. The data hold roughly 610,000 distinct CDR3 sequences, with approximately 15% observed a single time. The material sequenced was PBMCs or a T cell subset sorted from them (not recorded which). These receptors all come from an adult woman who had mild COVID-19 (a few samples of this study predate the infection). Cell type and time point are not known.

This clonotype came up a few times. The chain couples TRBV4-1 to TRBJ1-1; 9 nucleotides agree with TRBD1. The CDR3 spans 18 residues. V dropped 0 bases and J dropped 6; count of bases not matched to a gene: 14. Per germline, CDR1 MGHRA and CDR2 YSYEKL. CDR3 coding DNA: TGCGCCAGCAGCCAAGATGCACAGGGGGCCTGGGTGGTCTCTGAAGCTTTCTTT. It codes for CASSQDAQGAWVVSEAFF.

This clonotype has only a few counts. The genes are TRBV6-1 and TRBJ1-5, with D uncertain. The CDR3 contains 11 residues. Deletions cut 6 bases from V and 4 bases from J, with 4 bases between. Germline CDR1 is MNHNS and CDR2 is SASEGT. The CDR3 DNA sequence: TGTGCCAGCAGCGCAAATCAGCCCCAGCATTTT. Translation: CASSANQPQHF.

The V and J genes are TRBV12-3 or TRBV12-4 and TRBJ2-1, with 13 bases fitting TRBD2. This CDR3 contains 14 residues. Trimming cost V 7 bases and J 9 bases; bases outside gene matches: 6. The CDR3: CASKGTSGTVEQFF. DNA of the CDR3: TGTGCCAGCAAGGGGACTAGCGGGACGGTTGAGCAGTTCTTC.

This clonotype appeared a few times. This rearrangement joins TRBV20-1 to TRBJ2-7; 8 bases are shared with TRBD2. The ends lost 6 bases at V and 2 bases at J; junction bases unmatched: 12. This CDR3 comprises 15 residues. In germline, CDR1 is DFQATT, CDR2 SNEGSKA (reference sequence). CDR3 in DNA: TGCAGTGCCGGCCCCTTAGCGGGGCTGACCTACGAGCAGTACTTC. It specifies CSAGPLAGLTYEQYF.

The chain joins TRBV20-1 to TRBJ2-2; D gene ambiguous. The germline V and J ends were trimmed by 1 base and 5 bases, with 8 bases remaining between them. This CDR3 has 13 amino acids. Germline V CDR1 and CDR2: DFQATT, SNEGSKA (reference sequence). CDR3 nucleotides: TGCAGTGCTAGAGGTTTGCAAACCGGGGAGCTGTTTTTT. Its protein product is CSARGLQTGELFF.

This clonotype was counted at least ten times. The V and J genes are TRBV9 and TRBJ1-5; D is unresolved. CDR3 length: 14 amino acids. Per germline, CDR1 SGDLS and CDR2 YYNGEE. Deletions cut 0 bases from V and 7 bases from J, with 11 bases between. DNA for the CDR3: TGTGCCAGCAGCGTAGATGGGTCGGGGCAGCCCCAGCATTTT. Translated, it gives CASSVDGSGQPQHF.

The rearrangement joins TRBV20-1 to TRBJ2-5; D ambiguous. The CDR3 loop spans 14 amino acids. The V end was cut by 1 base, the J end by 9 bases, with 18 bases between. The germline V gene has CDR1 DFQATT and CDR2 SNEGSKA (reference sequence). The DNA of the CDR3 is TGCAGTGCTAGAGGAGCGCAGTGGCCCTCGGCCCAGTACTTC. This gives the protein CSARGAQWPSAQYF.

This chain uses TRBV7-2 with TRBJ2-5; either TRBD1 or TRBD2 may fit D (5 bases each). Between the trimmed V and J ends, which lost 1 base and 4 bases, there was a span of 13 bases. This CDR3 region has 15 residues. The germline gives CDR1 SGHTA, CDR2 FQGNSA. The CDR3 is CASSLVAGALETQYF. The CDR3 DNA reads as TGTGCCAGCAGCTTAGTCGCCGGGGCGCTAGAGACCCAGTACTTC.

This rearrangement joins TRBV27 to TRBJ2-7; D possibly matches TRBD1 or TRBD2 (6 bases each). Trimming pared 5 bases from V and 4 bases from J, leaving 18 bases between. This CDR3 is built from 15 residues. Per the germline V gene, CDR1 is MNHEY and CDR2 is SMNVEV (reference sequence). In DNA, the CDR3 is TGTGCCAGCAGTGACGGAGGGGGAATGTTGTACGAGCAGTACTTC. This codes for CASSDGGGMLYEQYF.

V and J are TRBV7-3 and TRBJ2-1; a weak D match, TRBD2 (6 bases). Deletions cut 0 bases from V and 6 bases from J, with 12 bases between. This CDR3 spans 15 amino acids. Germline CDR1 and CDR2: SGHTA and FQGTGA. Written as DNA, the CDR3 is TGTGCCAGCAGCTTAACGCCGGGGACTCGCAATGAGCAGTTCTTC. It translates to CASSLTPGTRNEQFF. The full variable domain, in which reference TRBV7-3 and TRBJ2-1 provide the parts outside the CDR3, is GAGVSQTPSNKVTEKGKYVELRCDPISGHTALYWYRQSLGQGPEFLIYFQGTGAADDSGLPNDRFFAVRPEGSVSTLKIQRTERGDSAVYLCASSLTPGTRNEQFFGPGTRLTVL.

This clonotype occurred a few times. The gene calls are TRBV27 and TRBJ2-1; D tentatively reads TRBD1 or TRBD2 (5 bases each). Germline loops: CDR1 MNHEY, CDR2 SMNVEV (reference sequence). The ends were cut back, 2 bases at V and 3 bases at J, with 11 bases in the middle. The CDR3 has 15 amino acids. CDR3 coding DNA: TGTGCCAGCAGTTTAGGAGTTGGGGGCTACAATGAGCAGTTCTTC. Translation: CASSLGVGGYNEQFF.

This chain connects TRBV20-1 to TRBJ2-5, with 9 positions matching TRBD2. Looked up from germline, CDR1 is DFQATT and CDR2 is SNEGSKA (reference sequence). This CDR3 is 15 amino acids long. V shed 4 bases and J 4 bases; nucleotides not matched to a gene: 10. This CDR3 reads CSATPPGLASETQYF. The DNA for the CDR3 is TGCAGTGCTACTCCGCCGGGACTAGCCTCAGAGACCCAGTACTTC.

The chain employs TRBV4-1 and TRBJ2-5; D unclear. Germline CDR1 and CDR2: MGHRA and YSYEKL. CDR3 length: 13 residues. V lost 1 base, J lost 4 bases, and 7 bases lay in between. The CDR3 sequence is CASSQVHAETQYF. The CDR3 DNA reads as TGCGCCAGCAGCCAAGTACATGCAGAGACCCAGTACTTC.

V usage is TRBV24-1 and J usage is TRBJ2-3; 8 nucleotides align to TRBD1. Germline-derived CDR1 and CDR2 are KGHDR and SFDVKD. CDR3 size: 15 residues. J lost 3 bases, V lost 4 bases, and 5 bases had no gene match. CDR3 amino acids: CATSDPRGRTDTQYF. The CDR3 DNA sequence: TGTGCCACCAGTGACCCCAGGGGGCGGACAGATACGCAGTATTTT.

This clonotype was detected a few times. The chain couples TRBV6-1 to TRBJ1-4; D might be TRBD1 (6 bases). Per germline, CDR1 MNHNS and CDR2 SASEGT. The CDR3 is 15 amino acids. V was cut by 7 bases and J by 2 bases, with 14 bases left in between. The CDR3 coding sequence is TGTGCCAGCACCAGGCAGGGGAGGACTAATGAAAAACTGTTTTTT. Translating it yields CASTRQGRTNEKLFF.

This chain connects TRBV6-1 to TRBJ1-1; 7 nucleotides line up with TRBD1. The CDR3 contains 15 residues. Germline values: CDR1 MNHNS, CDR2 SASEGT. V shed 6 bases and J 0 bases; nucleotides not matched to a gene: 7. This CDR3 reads CASSRDSAVNTEAFF. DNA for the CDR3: TGTGCCAGCAGCCGGGACAGCGCGGTGAACACTGAAGCTTTCTTT.

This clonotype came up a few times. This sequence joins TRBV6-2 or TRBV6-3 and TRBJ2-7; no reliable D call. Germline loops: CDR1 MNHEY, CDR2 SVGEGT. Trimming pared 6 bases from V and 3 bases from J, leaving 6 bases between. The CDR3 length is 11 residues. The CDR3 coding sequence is TGTGCCAGCAGGGACGGCTACGAGCAGTACTTC. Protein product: CASRDGYEQYF.

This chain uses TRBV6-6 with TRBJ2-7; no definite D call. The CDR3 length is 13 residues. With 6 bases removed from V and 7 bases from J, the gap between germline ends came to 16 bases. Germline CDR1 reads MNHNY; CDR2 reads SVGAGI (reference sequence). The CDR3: CASSYPPLEEQYF. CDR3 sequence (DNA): TGTGCCAGCAGCTACCCGCCTTTGGAGGAGCAGTACTTC.

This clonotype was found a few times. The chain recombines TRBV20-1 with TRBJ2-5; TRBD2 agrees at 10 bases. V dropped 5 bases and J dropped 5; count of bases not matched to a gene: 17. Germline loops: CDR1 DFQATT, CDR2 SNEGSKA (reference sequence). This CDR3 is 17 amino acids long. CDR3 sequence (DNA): TGCAGTGCTCAGGGGGGGCCTAGCGGGAGTTATGCGGAGACCCAGTACTTC. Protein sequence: CSAQGGPSGSYAETQYF.

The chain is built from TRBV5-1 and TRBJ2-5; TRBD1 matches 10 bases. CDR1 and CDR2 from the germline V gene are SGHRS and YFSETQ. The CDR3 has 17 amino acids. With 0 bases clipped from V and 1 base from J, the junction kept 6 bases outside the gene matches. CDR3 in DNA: TGCGCCAGCAGCTTGGCCCCGGGACAGGGGATCCAAGAGACCCAGTACTTC. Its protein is CASSLAPGQGIQETQYF.

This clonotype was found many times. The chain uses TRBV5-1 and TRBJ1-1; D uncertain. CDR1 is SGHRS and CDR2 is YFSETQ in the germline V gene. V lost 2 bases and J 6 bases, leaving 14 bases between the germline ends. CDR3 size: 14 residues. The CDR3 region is CASSFGRQIPEAFF. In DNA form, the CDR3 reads TGCGCCAGCAGCTTTGGACGTCAGATCCCTGAAGCTTTCTTT.

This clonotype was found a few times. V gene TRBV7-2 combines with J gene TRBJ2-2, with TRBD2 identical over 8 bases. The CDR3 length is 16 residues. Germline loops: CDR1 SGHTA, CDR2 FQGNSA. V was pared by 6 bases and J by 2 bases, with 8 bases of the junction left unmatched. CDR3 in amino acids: CASRSRGGRNTGELFF. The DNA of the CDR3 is TGTGCCAGCAGGTCTCGCGGGGGGCGAAACACCGGGGAGCTGTTTTTT.

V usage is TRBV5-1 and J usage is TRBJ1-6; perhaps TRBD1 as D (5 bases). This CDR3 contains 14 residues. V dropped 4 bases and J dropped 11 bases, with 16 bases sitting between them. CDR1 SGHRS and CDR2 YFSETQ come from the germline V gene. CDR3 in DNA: TGCGCCAGCAGCCTCGGGACGGTCCGGGCACCCCTCCACTTT. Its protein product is CASSLGTVRAPLHF. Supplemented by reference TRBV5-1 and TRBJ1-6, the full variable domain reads KAGVTQTPRYLIKTRGQQVTLSCSPISGHRSVSWYQQTPGQGLQFLFEYFSETQRNKGNFPGRFSGRQFSNSRSEMNVSTLELGDSALYLCASSLGTVRAPLHFGNGTRLTVT.

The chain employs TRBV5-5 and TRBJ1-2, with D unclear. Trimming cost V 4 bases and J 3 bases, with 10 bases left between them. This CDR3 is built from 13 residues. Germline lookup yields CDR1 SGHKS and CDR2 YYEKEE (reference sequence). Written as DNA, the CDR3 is TGTGCCAGCAGCGCAAACTACTACTATGGCTACACCTTC. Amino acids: CASSANYYYGYTF.

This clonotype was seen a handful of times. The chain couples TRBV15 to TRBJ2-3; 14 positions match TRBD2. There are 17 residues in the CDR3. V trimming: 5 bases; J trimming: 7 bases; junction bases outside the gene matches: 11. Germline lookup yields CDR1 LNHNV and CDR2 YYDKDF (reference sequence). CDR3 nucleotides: TGTGCCACCAGCCTACCGGGACTAGCGGGGGTTACGAATACGCAGTATTTT. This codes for CATSLPGLAGVTNTQYF.

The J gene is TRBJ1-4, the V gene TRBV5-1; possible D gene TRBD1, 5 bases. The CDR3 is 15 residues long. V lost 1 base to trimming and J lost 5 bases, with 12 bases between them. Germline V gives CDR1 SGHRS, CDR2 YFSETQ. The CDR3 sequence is CASSLQKAGNEKLFF. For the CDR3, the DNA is TGCGCCAGCAGCTTGCAAAAAGCAGGGAATGAAAAACTGTTTTTT.

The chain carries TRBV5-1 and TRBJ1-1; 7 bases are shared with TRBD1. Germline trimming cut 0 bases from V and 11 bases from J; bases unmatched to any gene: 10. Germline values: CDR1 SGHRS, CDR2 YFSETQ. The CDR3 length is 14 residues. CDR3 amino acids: CASSLGQGVDEAFF. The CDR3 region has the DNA TGCGCCAGCAGCTTGGGGCAGGGGGTCGACGAGGCTTTCTTT.

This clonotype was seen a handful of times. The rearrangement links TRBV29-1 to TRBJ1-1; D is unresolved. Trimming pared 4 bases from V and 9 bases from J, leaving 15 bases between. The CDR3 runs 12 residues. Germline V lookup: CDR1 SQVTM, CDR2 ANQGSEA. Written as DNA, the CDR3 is TGCAGCGTTGGAAACCTCGAGGGTAAAGCTTTCTTT. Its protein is CSVGNLEGKAFF.

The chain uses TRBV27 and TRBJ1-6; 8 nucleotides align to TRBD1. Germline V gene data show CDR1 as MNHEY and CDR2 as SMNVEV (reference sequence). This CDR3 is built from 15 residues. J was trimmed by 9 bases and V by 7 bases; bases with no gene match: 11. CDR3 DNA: TGTGCCAGCACCACGGGGGGGACAGGTTCTTCACCCCTCCACTTT. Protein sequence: CASTTGGTGSSPLHF.

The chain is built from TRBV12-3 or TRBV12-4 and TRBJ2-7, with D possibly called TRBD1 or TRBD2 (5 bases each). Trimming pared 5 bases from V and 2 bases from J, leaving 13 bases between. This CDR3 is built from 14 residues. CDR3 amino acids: CASSGAADTYEQYF. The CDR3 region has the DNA TGTGCCAGCAGTGGGGCAGCGGACACCTACGAGCAGTACTTC.